What follows describes a single T cell receptor beta chain. This record comes from a study of T cells of healthy individuals. The CDR3 runs to 12 residues. Trimming took 10 bases from V and 2 from J, leaving 10 bases between them. Looked up from germline, CDR1 is MNHEY and CDR2 is SMNVEV (reference sequence). From the 5' RACE reads, TCRdb called clonotypes with MiXCR, one entry per CDR3 protein. The table shows some 100,000 distinct CDR3 sequences, with 17% occurring only once. The source of this sequence is a human donor in good health. V gene TRBV27 combines with J gene TRBJ2-3; D gene uncertain. Here the CDR3 DNA reads TGTGCCACCGGATCGTACACAGATACGCAGTATTTT. As protein: CATGSYTDTQYF.